Presented here are 16 T cell receptor beta chains from one specimen sequenced in a study of blood T cell repertoires in COVID-19. Assay: immunoSEQ multiplex PCR; the TCRdb copy retains only in-frame clones and omits some. The table has approximately 250,000 clones, approximately 79% seen once; the top ten hold around 4.1%. What was sequenced was PBMCs or T cells enriched from blood (not recorded which). These receptor sequences come from a man aged 30-40 years with acute COVID-19.

The gene calls are TRBV3-1 (or the pseudogene TRBV3-2) and TRBJ1-6, with 9 bases identical to TRBD1. V dropped 2 bases and J dropped 9; count of bases not matched to a gene: 5. The CDR3 has 15 amino acids. Looked up from germline, CDR1 is LGHDT and CDR2 is YNNKEL (reference sequence). The CDR3 DNA reads as TGTGCCAGCAGCCAAATTGGACAGGGGCGTTCACCCCTCCACTTT. This gives the protein CASSQIGQGRSPLHF.

Note on this clone: Additional DNA sequences in this sample encode the identical CDR3. The V call is TRBV6-5, the J call TRBJ1-1, with D unresolved. Trimming cost V 2 bases and J 1 base, with 5 bases left between them. Germline V gives CDR1 MNHEY, CDR2 SVGAGI. The CDR3 runs 13 residues. For the CDR3, the DNA is TGTGCCAGCAGTTACGGTAGGAACACTGAAGCTTTCTTT. Translated: CASSYGRNTEAFF.

This chain links TRBV4-3 with TRBJ1-5; the D is unclear. Germline CDR1 is LGHNA and CDR2 is YSLEER. Trimming took 4 bases from V and 3 from J, leaving 10 bases between them. The CDR3 length is 14 residues. Here the CDR3 reads CASSLERYNQPQHF. Here the CDR3 DNA reads TGCGCCAGCAGCCTTGAGCGCTACAATCAGCCCCAGCATTTT.

The chain carries TRBV6-2 or TRBV6-3 and TRBJ2-7, with TRBD2 as a possible D gene (5 bases). Germline CDR1 MNHEY, CDR2 SVGEGT. CDR3 length: 13 amino acids. Trimming pared 2 bases from V and 2 bases from J, leaving 7 bases between. The CDR3 DNA is TGTGCCAGCAGTTACATCGGGGCCTACGAGCAGTACGTC. It is translated as CASSYIGAYEQYV.

The chain joins TRBV9 to TRBJ2-5, with D possibly TRBD1 on 6 matching bases. The CDR3 is made up of 14 amino acids. The V gene lost 2 bases and the J gene lost 5 bases, with 13 bases spanning the gap. Germline CDR1 is SGDLS and CDR2 is YYNGEE. DNA for the CDR3: TGTGCCAGCAGCGTTGAGGGGGTTCGGGAGACCCAGTACTTC. As protein: CASSVEGVRETQYF.

To note about this clone: Compared with germline, one end of the junction differs, possibly owing to a read error. The CDR3 nucleotides are TGTGCCAGCAGCTTGGATGGGGCGAGAACTAATGAAAAACTGTTTTTT. Amino acids: CASSLDGARTNEKLFF. V usage is TRBV5-1 and J usage is TRBJ1-4, with a weak D call TRBD1 (5 bases). The CDR3 consists of 16 residues. Per germline, CDR1 SGHRS and CDR2 YFSETQ.

This chain uses TRBV14 with TRBJ2-2; unclear D gene. Germline values: CDR1 SGHDN, CDR2 FVKESK. V dropped 2 bases and J dropped 1 base, with 5 bases sitting between them. The CDR3 loop spans 14 amino acids. CDR3 region: CASSQRRNTGELFF. The CDR3 DNA reads as TGTGCCAGCAGCCAAAGGAGGAACACCGGGGAGCTGTTTTTT.

This clone was observed many times. V gene TRBV4-1 combines with J gene TRBJ2-3, with TRBD2 matching 11 bases. Germline CDR1 reads MGHRA; CDR2 reads YSYEKL. The J segment lost 4 bases and the V segment lost 3 bases, leaving 6 bases of the junction unmatched. This CDR3 comprises 16 residues. The CDR3 DNA reads TGCGCCAGCAGCCAGAGCCGGACTAGCGGGCCAGATACGCAGTATTTT. Protein: CASSQSRTSGPDTQYF.

The rearrangement uses TRBV7-2 and TRBJ2-1, with D perhaps matching TRBD1 (5 bases). Germline V lookup: CDR1 SGHTA, CDR2 FQGNSA. The CDR3 extends over 16 amino acids. Trimming shortened V by 6 bases and J by 6 bases, and 21 bases separated the two germline ends. DNA for the CDR3: TGTGCCAGCAGTCTTCAGGGCCCAATGGTCCTCAATGAGCAGTTCTTC. This gives the protein CASSLQGPMVLNEQFF.

The chain is built from TRBV7-9 and TRBJ1-2, with TRBD1 identical over 7 bases. The CDR3 length is 14 residues. Germline V gene lookup returns CDR1 SEHNR and CDR2 FQNEAQ (reference sequence). Germline trimming cut 0 bases from V and 3 bases from J; bases unmatched to any gene: 1. CDR3 loop: CASSLAGGHYGYTF. CDR3 coding DNA: TGTGCCAGCAGCTTAGCAGGGGGCCACTATGGCTACACCTTC.

The J gene is TRBJ2-1, the V gene TRBV5-6; no clear D gene. The CDR3 has 15 residues. The V end was cut by 0 bases, the J end by 6 bases, with 13 bases between. In germline, CDR1 is SGHDT, CDR2 YYEEEE. The CDR3 sequence: CASSLVRVWVNEQFF. For the CDR3, the DNA is TGTGCCAGCAGCTTGGTTCGGGTGTGGGTCAATGAGCAGTTCTTC.

The gene calls are TRBV15 and TRBJ1-4, with D possibly TRBD1 on 5 matching bases. The germline gives CDR1 LNHNV, CDR2 YYDKDF (reference sequence). The CDR3 is 17 amino acids. V was trimmed by 1 base and J by 8 bases, leaving 20 bases between them. CDR3 protein: CATSRGLGGGSTEKLFF. The DNA for the CDR3 is TGTGCCACCAGCAGAGGGCTTGGGGGAGGATCCACAGAAAAACTGTTTTTT.

J is TRBJ1-5 and V is TRBV27; 11 bases are a match to TRBD1. This CDR3 is 16 amino acids long. With V trimmed by 6 bases and J by 6 bases, 10 bases remained unmatched. Germline assignment: CDR1 MNHEY and CDR2 SMNVEV (reference sequence). The CDR3 DNA sequence: TGTGCCAGCAGGATGACGGGACAGGGGGTCGGTCAGCCCCAGCATTTT. Translation gives CASRMTGQGVGQPQHF.

On this clone itself: This sample includes further DNA sequences coding for the same CDR3. The rearrangement uses TRBV29-1 and TRBJ1-2; D call uncertain. Trimming cost V 6 bases and J 2 bases, with 7 bases left between them. The CDR3 extends over 11 amino acids. Per germline, CDR1 SQVTM and CDR2 ANQGSEA. In DNA form, the CDR3 reads TGCAGCGTCCCCCGGAACTATGGCTACACCTTC. Protein sequence: CSVPRNYGYTF.

The CDR3 here is CASRAGTGNTPQHF. DNA of the CDR3: TGTGCCAGCAGAGCCGGGACAGGGAATACGCCCCAGCATTTT. V and J are TRBV28 and TRBJ1-5, with 9 bases fitting TRBD1. The CDR3 covers 14 residues. In germline, CDR1 is MDHEN, CDR2 SYDVKM. V shed 6 bases, J shed 9 bases, and the junction held 9 bases outside the gene matches.

This sequence joins TRBV9 and TRBJ2-2, with 8 bases that match TRBD2. Trimming removed 4 bases from V and 5 bases from J; junction bases left unmatched: 19. The length of the CDR3 is 19 residues. Germline V CDR1 and CDR2: SGDLS, YYNGEE. The CDR3, as DNA: TGTGCCAGCAGCACCCGTTGGGGAGCGGGAGAAGGCAGGACCGGGGAGCTGTTTTTT. This codes for CASSTRWGAGEGRTGELFF.